The rows below give T cell receptor beta chains drawn from one sample of a study of cytomegalovirus exposure and HLA in healthy donors. Some clones are missing from TCRdb's copy, which holds only in-frame ones; the method was immunoSEQ multiplex PCR. The data show about 130,000 clones, approximately 10% seen once. The specimen sequenced was PBMCs. Receptors were obtained from a woman aged 18-29 years in good health and CMV-seropositive. CDR3s include the opening cysteine and the closing phenylalanine or tryptophan.

V	J	CDR3
TRBV11-1	TRBJ2-2	CASSRTGGELFF
TRBV5-1	TRBJ1-1	CASSLGPTGDYGVGLAFF
TRBV4-2	TRBJ2-1	CASSQDPGLASHEQFF
TRBV5-1	TRBJ2-5	CASRPGTSGGQETQYF
TRBV7-9	TRBJ1-1	CASSLAGRSRGEAFF
TRBV7-9	TRBJ2-3	CASSLRGYTDTQYF
TRBV19	TRBJ1-5	CASRPTGNNQPQHF
TRBV5-4	TRBJ2-3	CASSLIGRSDGSPDTQYF
TRBV27	TRBJ1-2	CASTALENVGGYTF
TRBV5-6	TRBJ2-2	CASRYAGLAGAITGELFF
TRBV21-1	TRBJ2-7	CASSPQIEQYF
TRBV19	TRBJ2-7	CASSNGAGGTYEQYF
TRBV19	TRBJ1-5	CASRTTGLSNQPQHF
TRBV5-6	TRBJ1-2	CASSLYQAYGYTF
TRBV7-9	TRBJ2-7	CASSYLGGLGAYEQYF
TRBV6-1	TRBJ2-1	CASSEAQGAFFEQFF
TRBV18	TRBJ2-3	CASSPLTRDFPPTPYF
TRBV5-1	TRBJ2-3	CASSPPGTGNTDTQYF
TRBV9	TRBJ1-4	CASSVKGQDNEKLFF
TRBV19	TRBJ2-3	CASRLAGVQDTQYF
TRBV9	TRBJ2-3	CASSVGTPSGRVRSTDTQYF
TRBV11-3	TRBJ2-3	CASSGTSVHTQYF
TRBV27	TRBJ1-4	CASRKDRLGEKLFF
TRBV10-3	TRBJ2-1	CAISGASGPEQFF
TRBV7-9	TRBJ2-3	CASSQDTRTDTQYF
TRBV6-6	TRBJ2-5	CASLPGGRETQYF
TRBV5-1	TRBJ2-1	CASSLHQGSSYNEQFF
TRBV6-5	TRBJ2-7	CASSYSGDSYEQYF
TRBV30	TRBJ1-4	CAWSFQTTNEKLFF
TRBV28	TRBJ2-4	CASSLSRGWDIQYF
TRBV7-8	TRBJ1-5	CASSSGANNQPQHF
TRBV5-1	TRBJ2-2	CASSHHGDRSTWGLAGELFF
TRBV4-1	TRBJ2-1	CASSQERSSGTKNEQFF
TRBV13	TRBJ2-5	CASSLPQGTQYF
TRBV5-4	TRBJ2-7	CASSLHGTGYEQYF
TRBV20-1	TRBJ2-2	CSALDGGELFF
TRBV4-1	TRBJ1-2	CASSQAVSSHQYGYTF
TRBV2	TRBJ2-7	CASAPGSSYEQYF
TRBV27	TRBJ1-4	CASSLDSHYEKLFF
TRBV5-1	TRBJ1-1	CASSFTGMNTEAFF
TRBV30	TRBJ1-2	CAWSKLTGYGYTF
TRBV5-4	TRBJ2-7	CASSAGGGTYEQYF
TRBV7-5	TRBJ1-4	CARSTPGTEPNEKLFF
TRBV2	TRBJ2-7	CASSDGVPYEQYF
TRBV6-1	TRBJ2-6	CASSDQGANVLTF
TRBV7-9	TRBJ2-1	CASSLQAGTGNEQFF
TRBV5-1	TRBJ1-4	CASSLGSGGLGEKLFF
TRBV27	TRBJ2-7	CASSLEAHYEQYF